A single sample gave rise to the 21 T cell receptor beta chains below, sequenced in a study of OX40 agonist ivuxolimab in advanced cancers. TCRdb keeps only in-frame clones here, not all; method: immunoSEQ multiplex PCR. The repertoire holds 60,000 to 70,000 clones, with about 90% as singletons. This material consisted of CD4+ or CD8+ T cells sorted from blood, taken in a trial of the OX40 agonist ivuxolimab. Source of these receptors: an adult with an advanced solid tumor such as melanoma, head and neck, liver or kidney cancer.

V usage is TRBV5-1 and J usage is TRBJ1-4, with 7 bases fitting TRBD1. Germline V lookup: CDR1 SGHRS, CDR2 YFSETQ. This CDR3 is built from 14 residues. The junction had 7 bases not matched to a gene; V was cut back by 4 bases and J by 7 bases. CDR3 nucleotides: TGCGCCAGCAGCGCCCAGGGGGTCAGTGAAAAACTGTTTTTT. As protein: CASSAQGVSEKLFF.

The chain joins TRBV28 to TRBJ2-2; 7 nucleotides line up with TRBD2. CDR1 is MDHEN and CDR2 is SYDVKM in the germline V gene. The CDR3 is made up of 16 amino acids. The trim removed 5 bases at V and 0 bases at J, leaving 6 bases unmatched. CDR3 in amino acids: CASSPGGRANTGELFF. The CDR3 bases are TGTGCCAGCAGTCCCGGGGGGAGGGCGAACACCGGGGAGCTGTTTTTT.

Only a few counts were recorded for this clone. The sample contains more than one DNA sequence encoding this CDR3. This chain joins TRBV7-6 and TRBJ1-1; D not resolved. V shed 2 bases and J shed 1 base, with 11 bases lying between them. Per the germline V gene, CDR1 is SGHVS and CDR2 is FNYEAQ. The CDR3 length is 15 residues. The CDR3 region is CASSLTAGPNTEAFF. The CDR3, as DNA: TGTGCCAGCAGCTTAACGGCTGGACCGAACACTGAAGCTTTCTTT.

The chain is built from TRBV28 and TRBJ2-1; a weak D match, TRBD2 (5 bases). Trimming took off 8 bases at V and 3 bases at J, with 8 bases between the two ends. This CDR3 region has 12 residues. CDR1 and CDR2 (germline): MDHEN, SYDVKM. The CDR3 coding sequence is TGTGCCAGCTTTCGGGACTACAATGAGCAGTTCTTC. Its translation is CASFRDYNEQFF.

The genes are TRBV6-6 and TRBJ1-1, with D possibly TRBD1 on 6 matching bases. Trimming took off 6 bases at V and 4 bases at J, with 18 bases between the two ends. Germline values: CDR1 MNHNY, CDR2 SVGAGI (reference sequence). The CDR3 consists of 15 residues. CDR3 DNA sequence: TGTGCCAGCAGCCTCCCCACAGGGAAGGGCACTGAAGCTTTCTTT. Translation: CASSLPTGKGTEAFF.

The gene calls are TRBV28 and TRBJ1-2, with D unclear. The CDR3 runs to 12 residues. Germline-derived CDR1 and CDR2 are MDHEN and SYDVKM. V dropped 6 bases and J dropped 8 bases, with 13 bases sitting between them. CDR3: CASRLRMGGYTF. As DNA, the CDR3 is TGTGCCAGCAGACTCAGGATGGGCGGCTACACCTTC.

The chain is built from TRBV7-9 and TRBJ2-7; D gene ambiguous. CDR3 size: 15 residues. From germline, CDR1 is SEHNR and CDR2 FQNEAQ (reference sequence). Trimming shortened V by 0 bases and J by 3 bases, and 12 bases separated the two germline ends. The DNA for the CDR3 is TGTGCCAGCAGCTTAGCGGGCCTGGACGTCTACGAGCAGTACTTC. Its protein is CASSLAGLDVYEQYF. The full variable domain, in which reference TRBV7-9 and TRBJ2-7 provide the parts outside the CDR3, is DTGVSQNPRHKITKRGQNVTFRCDPISEHNRLYWYRQTLGQGPEFLTYFQNEAQLEKSRLLSDRFSAERPKGSFSTLEIQRTEQGDSAMYLCASSLAGLDVYEQYFGPGTRLTVT.

The rearrangement uses TRBV11-2 and TRBJ2-2; tentatively, D is TRBD2 (6 bases). Trimming took off 7 bases at V and 3 bases at J, with 9 bases between the two ends. CDR1 and CDR2 from the germline V gene are SGHAT and FQNNGV. The CDR3 spans 13 residues. The CDR3 loop is CASKGTYTGELFF. The CDR3 DNA sequence: TGTGCCAGCAAAGGGACTTACACCGGGGAGCTGTTTTTT.

The J gene is TRBJ1-6, the V gene TRBV27; 8 nucleotides match TRBD1. J was trimmed by 7 bases and V by 2 bases; bases with no gene match: 1. Germline V CDR1 and CDR2: MNHEY, SMNVEV (reference sequence). The CDR3 is 14 residues long. CDR3: CASSLRDRNSPLHF. DNA of the CDR3: TGTGCCAGCAGTTTAAGGGACAGGAATTCACCCCTCCACTTT.

The chain couples TRBV15 to TRBJ1-3, with unresolved D. The CDR3 is made up of 16 amino acids. V was trimmed by 5 bases and J by 4 bases, leaving 18 bases between them. Germline V gene data show CDR1 as LNHNV and CDR2 as YYDKDF (reference sequence). CDR3 amino acids: CATSLDYLGSGNTIYF. CDR3 in DNA: TGTGCCACCAGCCTTGACTACCTAGGGTCCGGAAACACCATATATTTT.

The V and J genes are TRBV9 and TRBJ2-1; D may correspond to TRBD1 or TRBD2 (5 bases each). The CDR3 contains 12 residues. Germline CDR1 SGDLS, CDR2 YYNGEE. Trimming left V 0 bases short and J 15 bases short, with 13 bases between. As DNA, the CDR3 is TGTGCCAGCAGCGTAGCAGGGACGGCGACGTTCTTC. Amino acid sequence: CASSVAGTATFF.

The chain employs TRBV6-1 and TRBJ2-7, with D maybe TRBD2 (5 bases). CDR1 and CDR2 from the germline V gene are MNHNS and SASEGT. CDR3 length: 14 amino acids. V gave up 3 bases and J gave up 4 bases, with 13 bases separating them. CDR3 nucleotide sequence: TGTGCCAGCAGTGATTTAGGAGGCAGTTACGAGCAGTACTTC. Translated: CASSDLGGSYEQYF.

This clone was seen just once. The rearrangement links TRBV6-5 to TRBJ2-1; D may be TRBD1 (5 bases). Deletions cut 2 bases from V and 8 bases from J, with 7 bases between. Germline V gene lookup returns CDR1 MNHEY and CDR2 SVGAGI. The length of the CDR3 is 12 residues. CDR3: CASSYRGDEQFF. CDR3 nucleotides: TGTGCCAGCAGTTACAGGGGCGATGAGCAGTTCTTC.

This sequence joins TRBV28 and TRBJ2-5; D is possibly TRBD2 (6 bases). TRBJ2-7 explains the end of the DNA better; the J call may be wrong. The CDR3 sequence is 14 residues long. The germline V gene encodes CDR1 MDHEN and CDR2 SYDVKM. CDR3 nucleotide sequence: TGTGCCAGCGTACCCGCCGGGAGCTCCTACGAGCAGTACTTC. Encoded protein: CASVPAGSSYEQYF.

This clone was recorded once. V and J are TRBV28 and TRBJ2-3, with 7 positions matching TRBD1. This CDR3 has 20 amino acids. V lost 3 bases to trimming and J lost 2 bases; unmatched junction nucleotides: 20. In germline, CDR1 is MDHEN, CDR2 SYDVKM. The CDR3 coding sequence is TGTGCCAGCAGTTTTCCGACCCTGAGACCAAGGGGGCCCCACACAGATACGCAGTATTTT. Its protein product is CASSFPTLRPRGPHTDTQYF.

This rearrangement joins TRBV19 to TRBJ2-7, with 7 bases that match TRBD2. J lost 0 bases, V lost 6 bases, and 5 bases had no gene match. This CDR3 has 14 residues. CDR1 is LNHDA and CDR2 is SQIVND in the germline V gene (reference sequence). In DNA, the CDR3 is TGTGCCAGTAGACGGAGCGGGAACTCCTACGAGCAGTACTTC. This gives the protein CASRRSGNSYEQYF.

This clone was counted a single time. This chain joins TRBV9 and TRBJ1-6, with 7 positions matching TRBD1. Germline CDR1 is SGDLS and CDR2 is YYNGEE. This CDR3 is 15 amino acids long. The V and J ends lost 3 bases and 9 bases, in that order; junction bases with no gene match: 9. This chain's CDR3 is CASSAVAGGSSPLHF. DNA of the CDR3: TGTGCCAGCAGCGCGGTGGCAGGGGGTAGTTCACCCCTCCACTTT.

The chain carries TRBV6-6 and TRBJ1-5; D ambiguous. V shed 2 bases and J shed 2 bases, with 13 bases lying between them. CDR1 is MNHNY and CDR2 is SVGAGI in the germline V gene (reference sequence). The CDR3 has 16 amino acids. The CDR3 loop is CASSYGPGKGNQPQHF. The DNA of the CDR3 is TGTGCCAGCAGTTACGGCCCTGGGAAGGGCAATCAGCCCCAGCATTTT.

In nucleotides, the CDR3 is TGCGCCAGCAGCCAAGCCGGGGGCAATGAGCAGTTCTTC. Its translation: CASSQAGGNEQFF. V and J are TRBV4-1 and TRBJ2-1; possibly TRBD2 for D (6 bases). This CDR3 comprises 13 residues. The V end was cut by 1 base, the J end by 6 bases, with 7 bases between. Germline V gene sequence: CDR1 MGHRA, CDR2 YSYEKL.

The chain couples TRBV7-3 to TRBJ2-2, with 8 bases fitting TRBD2. The CDR3 contains 17 residues. Germline V gives CDR1 SGHTA, CDR2 FQGTGA. V shed 3 bases and J 4 bases; nucleotides not matched to a gene: 10. CDR3 DNA sequence: TGTGCCAGCAGCTTCCACTCCGGACTAGCTCGCACCGGGGAGCTGTTTTTT. Its protein product is CASSFHSGLARTGELFF.

V gene TRBV6-9 combines with J gene TRBJ1-6; no clear D. This CDR3 has 11 amino acids. Germline CDR1 and CDR2: MNHGY and SVAAGI. V was trimmed by 7 bases and J by 14 bases, leaving 12 bases between them. The CDR3 reads CASTSQRSLHF. DNA of the CDR3: TGTGCCAGCACTTCCCAACGCTCCCTCCACTTT.